Listed below are T cell receptor beta chains from one sample, sequenced in a study of cytomegalovirus exposure and HLA in healthy donors. Sequenced by immunoSEQ multiplex PCR; TCRdb stores in-frame clones only, minus some. Of some 89,000 clones in the sample, 81% were seen once. Sequencing input: PBMCs. These TCRs come from a woman aged 25 to 45 in good health and CMV-seronegative. The CDR3 runs from the conserved cysteine through the conserved F or W. Fields, in order: J gene, clone size, D gene, V gene, CDR3 protein, CDR3 DNA. A D gene is named only where the DNA matches it firmly. The size entry is marked missing in some rows and otherwise reads once, few, many or a size class.

TRBJ1-3 | NA | NA | TRBV7-2 | CASSLAGANSGNTIYF | TGTGCCAGCAGCTTAGCAGGGGCCAACTCTGGAAACACCATATATTTT
TRBJ2-1 | NA | NA | TRBV28 | CASSLSWGGKSSYNEQFF | TGTGCCAGCAGTTTATCCTGGGGCGGGAAGAGCTCCTACAATGAGCAGTTCTTC
TRBJ2-1 | once | NA | TRBV28 | CASSQTLLGSWQFF | TGTGCCAGCAGCCAGACTCTTCTCGGGTCTTGGCAGTTCTTC
TRBJ2-2 | NA | NA | TRBV7-8 | CASSLGATGELFF | TGTGCCAGCAGCTTAGGGGCCACCGGGGAGCTGTTTTTT
TRBJ1-1 | NA | NA | TRBV27 | CASSLSRSPSTEAFF | TGTGCCAGCAGTTTATCGAGGAGCCCGAGCACTGAAGCTTTCTTT
TRBJ1-1 | NA | NA | TRBV6-1 | CASSEQAKAEAFF | TGTGCCAGCAGTGAACAGGCAAAGGCAGAAGCTTTCTTT
TRBJ2-7 | NA | NA | TRBV11-2 | CASTSTVEQYF | TGTGCCAGCACCTCGACAGTTGAGCAGTACTTC
TRBJ2-6 | once | NA | TRBV7-6 | CASSLLSRANVLTF | TGTGCCAGCAGCTTATTGTCCAGGGCCAACGTCCTGACTTTC
TRBJ1-5 | NA | NA | TRBV18 | CASSPNRGGQPQHF | TGTGCCAGCTCACCTAATAGGGGGGGTCAGCCCCAGCATTTT
TRBJ2-3 | NA | TRBD2 | TRBV30 | CAWSPFTSGTPATYRGRRDTQYF | TGTGCCTGGAGTCCCTTTACTAGCGGGACCCCCGCGACGTATAGGGGCCGCCGCGATACGCAGTATTTT
TRBJ2-7 | NA | NA | TRBV7-3 | CASSRYTSSYEQYF | TGTGCCAGCAGCCGATACACCAGCTCCTACGAGCAGTACTTC
TRBJ2-7 | NA | TRBD2 | TRBV29-1 | CSALLLAGGDEQYF | TGCAGCGCCCTACTACTAGCGGGAGGGGACGAGCAGTACTTC
TRBJ2-7 | NA | TRBD2 | TRBV2 | CASRRSGSLQRNEQYF | TGTGCCAGCAGAAGGAGCGGGAGTCTACAGAGGAACGAGCAGTACTTC
TRBJ2-3 | NA | NA | TRBV29-1 | CSVRVGSGSGTQYF | TGCAGCGTTCGGGTCGGGAGTGGCTCGGGGACGCAGTATTTT
TRBJ2-7 | NA | NA | TRBV27 | CASRGLYEQYF | TGTGCCAGCAGGGGGCTGTACGAGCAGTACTTC
TRBJ1-2 | NA | NA | TRBV5-1 | CASSPGDVLGYTF | TGCGCCAGCAGCCCAGGGGACGTTTTAGGCTACACCTTC
TRBJ2-2 | NA | NA | TRBV18 | CASSPSPGTVNTGELFF | TGTGCCAGCTCACCTTCCCCCGGGACTGTTAACACCGGGGAGCTGTTTTTT
TRBJ2-2 | NA | NA | TRBV29-1 | CSVAERGGGIRNTGELFF | TGCAGCGTTGCAGAACGGGGAGGAGGGATTCGTAACACCGGGGAGCTGTTTTTT
TRBJ2-2 | few | TRBD1 | TRBV4-3 | CASSQPPPGQGGGGELFF | TGCGCCAGCAGCCAACCACCACCGGGACAGGGTGGAGGCGGGGAGCTGTTTTTT
TRBJ2-7 | NA | NA | TRBV4-3 | CASSQGPGLGGYEQYF | TGCGCCAGCAGCCAGGGTCCAGGACTAGGGGGCTACGAGCAGTACTTC
TRBJ1-2 | NA | NA | TRBV18 | CASSPGQNYGYTF | TGTGCCAGCTCACCCGGACAGAACTATGGCTACACCTTC
TRBJ2-7 | once | TRBD1 | TRBV18 | CASSPLGTGGHEQYF | TGTGCCAGCTCCCCTCTCGGGACAGGGGGTCACGAGCAGTACTTC
TRBJ2-7 | NA | NA | TRBV7-2 | CASSLVGALGSSYTYEQYF | TGTGCCAGCAGCTTAGTAGGGGCCCTAGGTAGTTCCTATACCTACGAGCAGTACTTC
TRBJ2-1 | NA | TRBD1 | TRBV29-1 | CSAATGGRNEQFF | TGCAGCGCCGCGACAGGGGGCCGAAATGAGCAGTTCTTC
TRBJ1-6 | NA | NA | TRBV30 | CAWTGNNSPLHF | TGTGCCTGGACAGGGAATAATTCACCCCTCCACTTT
TRBJ2-7 | NA | NA | TRBV28 | CAIRSSGTTYEQYF | TGTGCCATCCGGTCCTCCGGGACAACTTACGAGCAGTACTTC
TRBJ1-2 | NA | TRBD1 | TRBV7-6 | CASSPLSGTDSNYGYTF | TGTGCCAGCAGCCCACTTTCTGGGACAGACTCTAACTATGGCTACACCTTC
TRBJ2-7 | NA | NA | TRBV27 | CASSLSAGGSYEQYF | TGTGCCAGCAGTTTATCGGCGGGTGGCTCCTACGAGCAGTACTTC
TRBJ2-3 | NA | NA | TRBV9 | CASSEALRENTDTQYF | TGTGCCAGCAGCGAGGCCCTCCGGGAGAACACAGATACGCAGTATTTT
TRBJ2-1 | few | TRBD1 | TRBV2 | CASSLQQGVYNEQFF | TGTGCCAGCAGTTTACAACAGGGGGTCTACAATGAGCAGTTCTTC
TRBJ1-1 | NA | NA | TRBV5-1 | CASSPSGTATEAFF | TGCGCCAGCAGCCCGAGTGGGACTGCCACTGAAGCTTTCTTT
TRBJ2-3 | few | TRBD2 | TRBV7-8 | CASSLSSGRADTQYF | TGTGCCAGCAGCCTGTCTAGCGGGAGAGCAGATACGCAGTATTTT
TRBJ2-5 | NA | NA | TRBV10-3 | CAISDSREGTQYF | TGTGCCATCAGTGATAGCAGGGAAGGGACCCAGTACTTC
TRBJ2-1 | NA | NA | TRBV27 | CASSYSVLLYNEQFF | TGTGCCAGCAGTTATAGCGTACTGCTCTACAATGAGCAGTTCTTC
TRBJ2-3 | NA | TRBD2 | TRBV11-3 | CASSLGGSGTTDTQYF | TGTGCCAGCAGCTTAGGTGGTAGCGGGACCACAGATACGCAGTATTTT
TRBJ2-2 | NA | TRBD1 | TRBV6-5 | CASSSRTGGGWELFF | TGTGCCAGCAGTTCGAGGACAGGGGGCGGATGGGAGCTGTTTTTT
TRBJ2-7 | NA | NA | TRBV9 | CASGQGISLSYEQYF | TGTGCCAGCGGCCAGGGGATTTCGTTAAGTTACGAGCAGTACTTC
TRBJ1-2 | NA | NA | TRBV10-1 | CASSVNRDYGYTF | TGCGCCAGCAGTGTTAACAGGGACTATGGCTACACCTTC
TRBJ2-3 | NA | NA | TRBV9 | CASSVSLGSSTDTQYF | TGTGCCAGCAGCGTATCTTTGGGCAGTAGCACAGATACGCAGTATTTT
TRBJ1-1 | NA | NA | TRBV10-3 | CAISGRRGSNTEAFF | TGTGCCATCAGTGGACGGCGGGGCTCGAACACTGAAGCTTTCTTT
TRBJ2-6 | NA | NA | TRBV13 | CASSLPRSGANVLTF | TGTGCCAGCAGCTTACCGCGCTCTGGGGCCAACGTCCTGACTTTC
TRBJ2-7 | NA | NA | TRBV7-9 | CASSLVASSYEQYF | TGTGCCAGCAGCTTAGTAGCCAGCTCCTACGAGCAGTACTTC
TRBJ1-3 | NA | TRBD1 | TRBV11-2 | CASSLGSGTGLSGNTIYF | TGTGCCAGCAGCTTAGGATCCGGGACAGGGCTCTCTGGAAACACCATATATTTT
TRBJ2-3 | NA | NA | TRBV5-4 | CASSLEGGDTQYF | TGTGCCAGCAGCTTGGAGGGCGGGGATACGCAGTATTTT
TRBJ2-1 | NA | TRBD1 | TRBV5-1 | CASSFPAQGTGSSYNEQFF | TGCGCCAGCAGCTTCCCTGCACAGGGGACGGGCAGCTCCTACAATGAGCAGTTCTTC
TRBJ1-2 | NA | NA | TRBV25-1 | CASTAGENYGYTF | TGTGCCAGCACGGCCGGGGAGAACTATGGCTACACCTTC
TRBJ2-2 | NA | NA | TRBV9 | CASSARIPGELFF | TGTGCCAGCAGCGCGCGGATCCCCGGGGAGCTGTTTTTT
TRBJ2-1 | NA | TRBD2 | TRBV19 | CASSYSRASGRYNEQFF | TGTGCCAGTTCTTACTCTCGGGCTAGCGGGAGATACAATGAGCAGTTCTTC
TRBJ1-4 | NA | NA | TRBV7-2 | CASSLGGFEKLFF | TGTGCCAGCAGCTTGGGAGGTTTTGAAAAACTGTTTTTT
TRBJ2-7 | NA | TRBD2 | TRBV4-1 | CASSVTSGSYEQYF | TGCGCCAGCAGCGTGACTAGCGGGAGTTACGAGCAGTACTTC
TRBJ1-3 | NA | NA | TRBV23-1 | CASSQPTGLSGNTIYF | TGCGCCAGCAGTCAACCGACAGGCCTCTCTGGAAACACCATATATTTT
TRBJ2-1 | NA | TRBD2 | TRBV28 | CASSFSVLAGDNEQFF | TGTGCCAGCAGTTTCTCCGTACTAGCGGGAGACAATGAGCAGTTCTTC
TRBJ2-1 | NA | NA | TRBV6-6 | CASHPGGSYNEQFF | TGTGCCAGCCATCCCGGGGGATCCTACAATGAGCAGTTCTTC
TRBJ2-7 | NA | NA | TRBV7-9 | CSSSLDTYEQYF | TGTTCCAGCAGCTTGGACACCTACGAGCAGTACTTC
TRBJ1-5 | NA | NA | TRBV27 | CASSLYAPGEVQHF | TGTGCCAGCAGTTTATACGCCCCCGGCGAGGTCCAGCATTTT
TRBJ1-1 | NA | NA | TRBV7-2 | CASSLGPGGEAFF | TGTGCCAGCAGCTTAGGCCCAGGTGGTGAAGCTTTCTTT
TRBJ2-1 | NA | NA | TRBV30 | CAWSVLREEFF | TGTGCCTGGAGTGTACTTAGGGAGGAGTTCTTC
TRBJ2-7 | NA | TRBD2 | TRBV30 | CAWKASGNFEQYF | TGTGCCTGGAAGGCTAGCGGGAATTTCGAGCAGTACTTC